A selection of T cell receptor beta chains follows, all from one sample in a study of shared clonotypes between healthy human individuals. Only in-frame clones appear in the TCRdb table, and some are missing; sequencing was by immunoSEQ multiplex PCR. The sample holds approximately 180,000 clones, approximately 92% seen once. Sample: naive CD4+ T cells sorted from blood. The receptors were gathered from a woman in her twenties or thirties in good health. The CDR3 runs from the conserved cysteine through the conserved F or W. Each record gives: D gene, J gene, clone size, V gene, CDR3 DNA, CDR3 protein. A D gene is named only where the DNA matches it firmly. Size is omitted from some rows. Given values are once, few, many or a class for expanded clones.

TRBD1 TRBJ1-3 - TRBV18 TGTGCCAGCTCAGCCGGGACAGATGGAATGGCCATATATTTT CASSAGTDGMAIYF
- TRBJ2-1 - TRBV7-9 TGTGCCAGCAGCCCATCAGGTCGAGAGAGAAAGTTCTTC CASSPSGRERKFF
TRBD2 TRBJ2-1 - TRBV19 TGTGCCAGTAGTCCTAGCGGGAGACCCCCCCAAGGCAATGAGCAGTTCTTC CASSPSGRPPQGNEQFF
- TRBJ2-7 once TRBV27 TGTGCCAGCAGTTATTCGGGGAACGAGCAGTACTTC CASSYSGNEQYF
TRBD2 TRBJ2-7 - TRBV5-1 TGCGCCAGCAGCTCAGCGGGAGGGCTCCCGGGGGAGCAGTACTTC CASSSAGGLPGEQYF
- TRBJ2-5 - TRBV12-2 TGTGCAAGTCGCTTAAAAGAGACCCAGTACTTC CASRLKETQYF
- TRBJ2-7 - TRBV15 TGTGCCACCAGCCACCCGCCGGCCTACGAGCAGTACTTC CATSHPPAYEQYF
- TRBJ2-7 - TRBV6-6 TGTGCCAGCAGTAACTCCCCCCCGGGACTTTACGAGCAGTACTTC CASSNSPPGLYEQYF
- TRBJ2-3 - TRBV6-5 TGTGCCAGCAGTTACTTGGGGGGCACAGATACGCAGTATTTT CASSYLGGTDTQYF
- TRBJ1-1 - TRBV7-9 TGTGCCAGCAGCTTAAGGGCGTCGGGCACTGAAGCTTTCTTT CASSLRASGTEAFF
- TRBJ2-2 - TRBV6-6 TGTGCCAGCAGTTTTAACACCGGGGAGCTGTTTTTT CASSFNTGELFF
- TRBJ1-4 - TRBV5-6 TGTGCCAGCAGCTTGAGCCCAACTAATGAAAAACTGTTTTTT CASSLSPTNEKLFF
TRBD2 TRBJ2-5 - TRBV18 TGTGCCAGCTCACCATCCGGGACTACTGAGACCCAGTACTTC CASSPSGTTETQYF
TRBD2 TRBJ2-7 - TRBV19 TGTGCCAGTAGTATAGCTTCTAGCGGGACAGCCGACGAGCAGTACTTC CASSIASSGTADEQYF
- TRBJ2-7 - TRBV5-4 TGTGCCAGCAGCTCGGTCGCTAGAGGGTCGGACGAGCAGTACTTC CASSSVARGSDEQYF
TRBD1 TRBJ1-5 - TRBV5-1 TGCGCCAGCAGCCAGACAGGGGGCAATCAGCCCCAGCATTTT CASSQTGGNQPQHF
TRBD1 TRBJ1-4 - TRBV18 TGTGCCAGCTCCCCTGACAGGGAGAAACTGTTTTTT CASSPDREKLFF
TRBD2 TRBJ2-7 once TRBV9 TGTGCCAGCAGCGTAGATCTAGCGGGCTCCTACGAGCAGTACTTC CASSVDLAGSYEQYF
- TRBJ1-1 once TRBV10-2 TGCGCCAGCAGTGAGCAGCCCGAAGGTGCTGAAGCTTTCTTT CASSEQPEGAEAFF
- TRBJ1-6 - TRBV30 TGTGCCTGGGCCCGCCAGGGCAATTCACCCCTCCACTTT CAWARQGNSPLHF
- TRBJ1-3 - TRBV19 TGTGCCAGTGACCGCGGAAACACCATATATTTT CASDRGNTIYF
TRBD2 TRBJ2-2 - TRBV4-1 TGCGCCAGCAGCCAACCCGGGACTAGCGGGATCACCGGGGAGCTGTTTTTT CASSQPGTSGITGELFF
- TRBJ1-1 - TRBV19 TGTGCCAGTAGTATTCCCAGGGGATCAGACGGTAACACTGAAGCTTTCTTT CASSIPRGSDGNTEAFF
TRBD1 TRBJ1-6 - TRBV11-2 TGTGCCAGCAGCTACCGTCAGACAGGGAATTCACCCCTCCACTTT CASSYRQTGNSPLHF
- TRBJ1-4 - TRBV19 TGTGCCAGTAGTTCAACCGGAACTAATGAAAAACTGTTTTTT CASSSTGTNEKLFF
- TRBJ1-1 - TRBV7-7 TGTGCCAGCAGCTTAGCCGAGAACACTGAAGCTTTCTTT CASSLAENTEAFF
- TRBJ2-2 - TRBV28 TGTGCCAGCAGCTACGTTAACACCGGGGAGCTGTTTTTT CASSYVNTGELFF
- TRBJ2-7 few TRBV7-9 TGTGCCATCTCCCGTGGGTCCTCACGCTACTACGAGCAGTACTTC CAISRGSSRYYEQYF
TRBD1 TRBJ1-1 - TRBV7-8 TGTGCCAGCAGCACCCAAAACCAAAGGGGGCATACTGAAGCTTTCTTT CASSTQNQRGHTEAFF
- TRBJ1-2 - TRBV5-4 TGTGCCAGCAGCTCTCCGCAGGGAGACTATGGCTACACCTTC CASSSPQGDYGYTF
- TRBJ2-1 - TRBV10-3 TGTGCCATCAACGAGCGGCCCAATGAGCAGTTCTTC CAINERPNEQFF
- TRBJ1-2 - TRBV5-1 TGCGCCAGCAGCTTGGCCAGTGGGCAGTATATCTATGGCTACACCTTC CASSLASGQYIYGYTF
- TRBJ2-7 - TRBV28 TGTGCCAGCAGTCATCAGTCAAGGGCCGGATACTACGAGCAGTACTTC CASSHQSRAGYYEQYF
- TRBJ2-7 - TRBV6-1 TGTGCCAGCAGACCCTATGGGGGAGGCCCCTACGAGCAGTACTTC CASRPYGGGPYEQYF
- TRBJ1-3 - TRBV27 TGTGCCAGCAGTTTATCGTCATTATCTGGAAACACCATATATTTT CASSLSSLSGNTIYF
- TRBJ2-7 - TRBV6-1 TGTGCCAGCAGTAACCAATGGGGGGCAATTTACGAGCAGTACTTC CASSNQWGAIYEQYF
TRBD2 TRBJ2-1 - TRBV7-9 TGTGCCAGCAGCTTCTACCGGACTAGCGGGAGAATGTACAATGAGCAGTTCTTC CASSFYRTSGRMYNEQFF
- TRBJ2-7 - TRBV28 TGTGCCAGCAGTTTCAGGGCAGGGCGAAGCCCCTACGAGCAGTACTTC CASSFRAGRSPYEQYF